Below are 19 T cell receptor beta chains sequenced from a single sample in a study of blood T cell repertoires in COVID-19. Only in-frame clones appear in the TCRdb table, and some are missing; sequencing was by immunoSEQ multiplex PCR. This table has fewer than 250,000 clones, more than 70% appearing once. The sequenced sample was peripheral blood. The receptors derive from a woman aged 50 to 60 with acute or convalescent COVID-19.

DNA of the CDR3: TGTGCCAGCAGCGTAGAACTCGAAGATACGCAGTATTTT. Protein: CASSVELEDTQYF. The chain joins TRBV9 to TRBJ2-3; D ambiguous. The V end was cut by 0 bases, the J end by 5 bases, with 7 bases between. CDR3 size: 13 residues. Per germline, CDR1 SGDLS and CDR2 YYNGEE.

This clone was found a few times. The V gene is TRBV14, the J gene TRBJ2-1; D is perhaps TRBD2 (6 bases). CDR3 length: 11 amino acids. Trimming removed 3 bases from V and 15 bases from J, with 12 bases in between. Per germline, CDR1 SGHDN and CDR2 FVKESK. This chain's CDR3 is CASSHGGNPFF. The CDR3 DNA reads TGTGCCAGCAGCCACGGGGGTAACCCGTTCTTC.

Here the CDR3 DNA reads TGCGCCAGCAGCCAGGGGGCTACCAACTATGGCTACACCTTC. This encodes CASSQGATNYGYTF. The rearrangement uses TRBV5-1 and TRBJ1-2, with 8 bases that match TRBD1. Germline V CDR1 and CDR2: SGHRS, YFSETQ. The CDR3 extends over 14 amino acids. Germline trimming cut 4 bases from V and 2 bases from J; bases unmatched to any gene: 4.

The CDR3 coding sequence is TGTGCCAGCAGTTTAGGCGGGCCCAACACAGATACGCAGTATTTT. Protein product: CASSLGGPNTDTQYF. The chain carries TRBV28 and TRBJ2-3; TRBD2 is a possible D gene (5 bases). Germline CDR1 and CDR2: MDHEN and SYDVKM. The CDR3 is made up of 15 amino acids. Trimming took 2 bases from V and 2 from J, leaving 11 bases between them.

The genes are TRBV5-1 and TRBJ1-5, with 8 bases aligning to TRBD1. CDR3 length: 13 residues. Germline-derived CDR1 and CDR2 are SGHRS and YFSETQ. V lost 4 bases to trimming and J lost 6 bases; unmatched junction nucleotides: 3. CDR3 nucleotides: TGCGCCAGCAGCCTGGACAGGGCTCAGCCCCAGCATTTT. This sequence encodes CASSLDRAQPQHF.

The chain recombines TRBV29-1 with TRBJ1-1; tentative D call: TRBD1 (6 bases). The germline V gene encodes CDR1 SQVTM and CDR2 ANQGSEA. The CDR3 is 13 amino acids. Trimming left V 5 bases short and J 3 bases short, with 13 bases between. As DNA, the CDR3 is TGCAGCGTTAGACAGGCTGGGCACACTGAAGCTTTCTTT. It translates to CSVRQAGHTEAFF.

V is TRBV27 and J is TRBJ2-3; 11 nucleotides line up with TRBD2. V shed 7 bases and J 4 bases; nucleotides not matched to a gene: 4. From germline, CDR1 is MNHEY and CDR2 SMNVEV (reference sequence). CDR3 length: 14 amino acids. In DNA form, the CDR3 reads TGTGCCAGCAAAAGACTAGCGGGATCAGATACGCAGTATTTT. Protein sequence: CASKRLAGSDTQYF.

This clone was seen more than once but under ten times. The V and J genes are TRBV21-1 and TRBJ1-2. TRBV21-1 is described as a pseudogene. CDR3 length: 15 amino acids. The CDR3 protein is CASSKAQGGRDGYTF. The CDR3 DNA sequence: TGTGCCAGCAGCAAAGCGCAGGGCGGGAGGGATGGCTACACCTTC.

This sequence joins TRBV11-2 and TRBJ2-1; 10 bases agree with TRBD2. J was trimmed by 2 bases and V by 2 bases; bases with no gene match: 6. Germline V gives CDR1 SGHAT, CDR2 FQNNGV. The CDR3 spans 17 residues. The CDR3 region is CASSLYFGTSAYNEQFF. Here the CDR3 DNA reads TGTGCCAGCAGCTTATACTTCGGGACTAGCGCCTACAATGAGCAGTTCTTC.

J is TRBJ2-7 and V is TRBV25-1, with a possible D match to TRBD2 (6 bases). There are 14 residues in the CDR3. Trimming shortened V by 9 bases and J by 2 bases, and 17 bases separated the two germline ends. CDR1 and CDR2 (germline): MGHDK, SYGVNS. The CDR3 loop reads CASSGTLNPYEQYF. In DNA form, the CDR3 reads TGTGCCAGTTCCGGGACTCTTAATCCCTACGAGCAGTACTTC.

This chain joins TRBV28 and TRBJ2-7, with 10 bases lining up with TRBD1. The CDR3 is 13 amino acids. Germline CDR1 MDHEN, CDR2 SYDVKM. V lost 10 bases, J lost 2 bases, and 5 bases stayed unmatched. In nucleotides, the CDR3 is TGTGCCACCAGAGACAGGGGGCCCTACGAGCAGTACTTC. Its translation: CATRDRGPYEQYF.

The rearrangement joins TRBV30 to TRBJ1-2; D might be TRBD1 (6 bases). Trimming removed 1 base at V and 8 bases at J, with 14 bases between. The CDR3 has 13 amino acids. Germline V lookup: CDR1 GTSNPN, CDR2 SVGIG (reference sequence). The CDR3 region is CAWSESGAKGYTF. CDR3 sequence (DNA): TGTGCCTGGAGTGAGTCAGGGGCCAAAGGCTACACCTTC.

The chain is built from TRBV11-2 and TRBJ2-7; D is possibly TRBD2 (6 bases). V lost 3 bases and J lost 5, with 11 bases in between. The CDR3 has 13 residues. From germline, CDR1 is SGHAT and CDR2 FQNNGV. Here the CDR3 reads CASSFFPGDEQYF. As DNA, the CDR3 is TGTGCCAGCAGCTTCTTCCCGGGGGACGAGCAGTACTTC.

The chain joins TRBV15 to TRBJ2-2; 8 nucleotides align to TRBD1. The CDR3 length is 18 residues. Germline-derived CDR1 and CDR2 are LNHNV and YYDKDF (reference sequence). Germline trimming cut 0 bases from V and 10 bases from J; bases unmatched to any gene: 16. The CDR3 reads CATSREDGTGNELEELFF. Here the CDR3 DNA reads TGTGCCACCAGCAGAGAGGACGGGACAGGCAACGAACTAGAGGAGCTGTTTTTT.

The rearrangement links TRBV29-1 to TRBJ1-1, with 8 positions matching TRBD1. The CDR3 covers 13 residues. J gave up 1 base and V 8 bases, and 6 bases lay outside the gene matches. CDR1 is SQVTM, CDR2 ANQGSEA, per germline. The chain's CDR3 is CSFRQGSNTEAFF. As DNA, the CDR3 is TGCAGCTTTCGACAGGGGTCGAACACTGAAGCTTTCTTT.

This clone was detected only once. The chain links TRBV5-6 to TRBJ2-1; TRBD2 aligns across 7 bases. The CDR3 has 15 amino acids. Trimming at V came to 1 base and at J to 8 bases, leaving 9 bases not matched to a gene. CDR1 and CDR2 from the germline V gene are SGHDT and YYEEEE. The CDR3: CASSLTAGDLYEQFF. For the CDR3, the DNA is TGTGCCAGCAGCTTGACGGCGGGAGATCTGTATGAGCAGTTCTTC.

The chain couples TRBV5-6 to TRBJ1-4, with 7 bases fitting TRBD1. V was pared by 3 bases and J by 3 bases, with 5 bases of the junction left unmatched. The CDR3 loop spans 15 amino acids. Germline V gives CDR1 SGHDT, CDR2 YYEEEE. This CDR3 reads CASSWQGGANEKLFF. CDR3 in DNA: TGTGCCAGCAGCTGGCAGGGGGGCGCTAATGAAAAACTGTTTTTT.

The chain employs TRBV5-1 and TRBJ2-7; 11 bases fit TRBD1. Unmatched junction bases numbered 5, after V lost 4 bases and J lost 2 bases. Germline V gene sequence: CDR1 SGHRS, CDR2 YFSETQ. The CDR3 spans 15 residues. CDR3 amino acids: CASSTWTGGPYEQYF. The CDR3 DNA is TGCGCCAGCAGCACATGGACAGGGGGCCCCTACGAGCAGTACTTC. The full variable domain, in which reference TRBV5-1 and TRBJ2-7 provide the parts outside the CDR3, is KAGVTQTPRYLIKTRGQQVTLSCSPISGHRSVSWYQQTPGQGLQFLFEYFSETQRNKGNFPGRFSGRQFSNSRSEMNVSTLELGDSALYLCASSTWTGGPYEQYFGPGTRLTVT.

V is TRBV3-1 (or the pseudogene TRBV3-2) and J is TRBJ2-1; TRBD1 is a possible D gene (6 bases). The ends were cut back, 4 bases at V and 0 bases at J, with 10 bases in the middle. Germline CDR1 LGHDT, CDR2 YNNKEL (reference sequence). The CDR3 loop spans 15 amino acids. The CDR3 sequence: CASSPRQASYNEQFF. The DNA of the CDR3 is TGTGCCAGCAGCCCTCGACAGGCCTCCTACAATGAGCAGTTCTTC.